Many counts were recorded for the clone carrying this TCR beta chain. Antigen specificity is unknown. This sample was taken from a study of CD8 T cells in ankylosing spondylitis. Study outcomes and limitations: A TCR beta motif made of eight highly homologous variants seemed typical of ankylosing spondylitis blood. There was reportedly significant enrichment of clones that were disease-linked in matched ankylosing spondylitis synovial fluid.

Germline-derived CDR1 and CDR2 are SNHLY and FYNNEI. The V end lost 5 bases, the J end lost 5 bases, and 12 bases lay between the germline ends. CDR3 length equals 14 residues. Making the TCR beta libraries involved quantitative 5'-RACE with molecular barcodes. MiXCR, applied by TCRdb to the 5' RACE reads, yields one record per CDR3 protein. The table shows more than 100,000 distinct CDR3 sequences, with about an eighth occurring only once. The sequencing input was blood, either unsorted or a sorted T cell fraction (not recorded which). The origin of this receptor is a female donor with ankylosing spondylitis or in good health (not recorded which). The rearrangement joins TRBV2 to TRBJ2-2; D perhaps matches TRBD2 (6 bases). Here the CDR3 DNA reads TGTGCCAGCAGTCGCCGACTAGTAACCGGGGAGCTGTTTTTT. This sequence encodes CASSRRLVTGELFF.